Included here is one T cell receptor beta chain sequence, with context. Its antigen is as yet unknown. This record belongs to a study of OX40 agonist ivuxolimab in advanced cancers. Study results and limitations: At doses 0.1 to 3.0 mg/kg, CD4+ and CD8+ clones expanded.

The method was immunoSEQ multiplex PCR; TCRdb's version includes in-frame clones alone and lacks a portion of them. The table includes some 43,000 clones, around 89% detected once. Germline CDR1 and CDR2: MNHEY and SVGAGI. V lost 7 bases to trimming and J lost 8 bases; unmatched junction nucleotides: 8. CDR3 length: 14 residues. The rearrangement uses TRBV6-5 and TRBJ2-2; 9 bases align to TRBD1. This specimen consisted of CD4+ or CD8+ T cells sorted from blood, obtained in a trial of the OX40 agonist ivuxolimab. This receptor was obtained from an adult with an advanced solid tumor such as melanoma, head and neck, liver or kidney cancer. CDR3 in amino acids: CASKTGGKVGELFF. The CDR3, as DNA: TGTGCCAGCAAAACAGGGGGCAAAGTGGGGGAGCTGTTTTTT.